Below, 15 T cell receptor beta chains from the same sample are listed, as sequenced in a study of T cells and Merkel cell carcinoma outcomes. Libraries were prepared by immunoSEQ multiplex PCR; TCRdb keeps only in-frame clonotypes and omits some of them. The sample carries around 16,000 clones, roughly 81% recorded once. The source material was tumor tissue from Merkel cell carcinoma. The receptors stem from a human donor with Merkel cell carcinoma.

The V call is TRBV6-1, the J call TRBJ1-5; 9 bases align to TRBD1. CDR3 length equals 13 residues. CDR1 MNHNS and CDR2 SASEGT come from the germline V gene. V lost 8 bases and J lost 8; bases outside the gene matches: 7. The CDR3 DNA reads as TGTGCCAGCGGAGGGACAGGGAGGGAGCCCCAGCATTTT. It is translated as CASGGTGREPQHF.

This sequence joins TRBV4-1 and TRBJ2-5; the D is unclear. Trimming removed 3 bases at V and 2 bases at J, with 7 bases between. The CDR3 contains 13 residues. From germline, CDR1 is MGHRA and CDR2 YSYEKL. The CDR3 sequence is CASSQPGQETQYF. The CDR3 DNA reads TGCGCCAGCAGCCAGCCCGGGCAAGAGACCCAGTACTTC.

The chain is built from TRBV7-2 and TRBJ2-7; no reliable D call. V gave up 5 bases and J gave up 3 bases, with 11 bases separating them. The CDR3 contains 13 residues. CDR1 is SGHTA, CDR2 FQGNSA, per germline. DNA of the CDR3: TGTGCCAGCAGCCGGACCCGAGGCTACGAGCAGTACTTC. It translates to CASSRTRGYEQYF.

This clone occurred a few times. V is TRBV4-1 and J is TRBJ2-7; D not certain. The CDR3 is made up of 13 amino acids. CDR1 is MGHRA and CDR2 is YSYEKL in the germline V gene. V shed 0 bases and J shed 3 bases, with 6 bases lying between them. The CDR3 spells CASSQDTSYEQYF. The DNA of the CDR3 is TGCGCCAGCAGCCAAGATACCAGCTACGAGCAGTACTTC.

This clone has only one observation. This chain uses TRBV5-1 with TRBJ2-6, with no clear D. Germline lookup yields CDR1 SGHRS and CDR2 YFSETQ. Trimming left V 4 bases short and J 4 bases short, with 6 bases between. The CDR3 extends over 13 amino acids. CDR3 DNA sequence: TGCGCCAGCAGCCCTCTCGGGGCCAACGTCCTGACTTTC. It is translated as CASSPLGANVLTF.

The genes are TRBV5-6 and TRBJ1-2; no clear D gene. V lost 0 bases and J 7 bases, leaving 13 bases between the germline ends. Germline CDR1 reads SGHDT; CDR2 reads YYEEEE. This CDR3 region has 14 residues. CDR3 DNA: TGTGCCAGCAGCTTGGGTACAGTTGGGTCTGGCTACACCTTC. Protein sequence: CASSLGTVGSGYTF.

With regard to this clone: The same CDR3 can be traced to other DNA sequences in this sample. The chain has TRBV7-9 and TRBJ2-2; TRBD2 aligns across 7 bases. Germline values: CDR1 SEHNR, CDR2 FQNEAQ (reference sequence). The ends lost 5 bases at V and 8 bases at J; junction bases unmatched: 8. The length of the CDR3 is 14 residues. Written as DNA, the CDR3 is TGTGCCAGCAGCCTGGGAGCGGGATCTGGGGAGCTGTTTTTT. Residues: CASSLGAGSGELFF.

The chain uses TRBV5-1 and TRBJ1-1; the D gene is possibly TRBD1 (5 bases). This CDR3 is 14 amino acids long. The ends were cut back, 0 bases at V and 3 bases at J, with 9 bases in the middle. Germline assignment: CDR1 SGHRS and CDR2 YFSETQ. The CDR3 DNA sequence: TGCGCCAGCAGCTTGGGGGGCTCGGACACTGAAGCTTTCTTT. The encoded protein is CASSLGGSDTEAFF.

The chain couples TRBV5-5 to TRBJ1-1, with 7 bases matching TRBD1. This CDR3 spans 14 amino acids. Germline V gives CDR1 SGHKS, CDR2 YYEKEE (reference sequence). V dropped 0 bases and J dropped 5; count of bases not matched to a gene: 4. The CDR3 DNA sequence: TGTGCCAGCAGCTTGGCCGTCAGGGGGACTGAAGCTTTCTTT. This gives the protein CASSLAVRGTEAFF.

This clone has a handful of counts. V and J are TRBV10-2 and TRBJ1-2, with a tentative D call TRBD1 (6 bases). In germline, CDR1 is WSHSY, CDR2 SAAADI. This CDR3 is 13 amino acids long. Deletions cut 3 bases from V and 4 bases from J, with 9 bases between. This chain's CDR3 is CASSDQGSYGYTF. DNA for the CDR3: TGCGCCAGCAGTGACCAGGGGAGCTATGGCTACACCTTC.

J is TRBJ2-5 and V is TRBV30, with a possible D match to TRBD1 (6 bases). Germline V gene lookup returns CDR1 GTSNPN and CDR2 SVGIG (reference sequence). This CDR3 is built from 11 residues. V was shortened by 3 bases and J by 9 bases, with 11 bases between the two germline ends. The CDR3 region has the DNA TGTGCCTGGAGCTCAGGGGTGGCCCAGTACTTC. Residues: CAWSSGVAQYF.

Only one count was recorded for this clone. CDR3 sequence: CASSSAPDGYTF. The CDR3 region has the DNA TGTGCCAGCAGTTCCGCCCCAGATGGCTACACCTTC. The V call is TRBV28, the J call TRBJ1-2; no firm D call. The CDR3 is 12 residues long. Trimming pared 4 bases from V and 6 bases from J, leaving 9 bases between. In germline, CDR1 is MDHEN, CDR2 SYDVKM.

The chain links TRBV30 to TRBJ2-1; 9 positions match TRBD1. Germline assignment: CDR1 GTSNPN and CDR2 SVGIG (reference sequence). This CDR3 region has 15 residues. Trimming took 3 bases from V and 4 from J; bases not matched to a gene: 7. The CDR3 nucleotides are TGTGCCTGGAGCCCCACAGGGGGCATGTACAATGAGCAGTTCTTC. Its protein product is CAWSPTGGMYNEQFF.

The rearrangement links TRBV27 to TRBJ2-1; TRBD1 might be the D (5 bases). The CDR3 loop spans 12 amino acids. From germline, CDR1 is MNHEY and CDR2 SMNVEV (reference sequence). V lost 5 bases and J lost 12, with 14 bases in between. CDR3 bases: TGTGCCAGCAGTCCAGAAGGGGAAGGGCAGTTCTTC. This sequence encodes CASSPEGEGQFF.

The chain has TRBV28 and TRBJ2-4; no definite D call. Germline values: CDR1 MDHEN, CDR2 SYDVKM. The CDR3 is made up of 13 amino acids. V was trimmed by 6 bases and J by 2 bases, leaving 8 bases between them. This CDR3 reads CASSDGPKNIQYF. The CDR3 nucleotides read TGTGCCAGCAGCGACGGACCCAAAAACATTCAGTACTTC.